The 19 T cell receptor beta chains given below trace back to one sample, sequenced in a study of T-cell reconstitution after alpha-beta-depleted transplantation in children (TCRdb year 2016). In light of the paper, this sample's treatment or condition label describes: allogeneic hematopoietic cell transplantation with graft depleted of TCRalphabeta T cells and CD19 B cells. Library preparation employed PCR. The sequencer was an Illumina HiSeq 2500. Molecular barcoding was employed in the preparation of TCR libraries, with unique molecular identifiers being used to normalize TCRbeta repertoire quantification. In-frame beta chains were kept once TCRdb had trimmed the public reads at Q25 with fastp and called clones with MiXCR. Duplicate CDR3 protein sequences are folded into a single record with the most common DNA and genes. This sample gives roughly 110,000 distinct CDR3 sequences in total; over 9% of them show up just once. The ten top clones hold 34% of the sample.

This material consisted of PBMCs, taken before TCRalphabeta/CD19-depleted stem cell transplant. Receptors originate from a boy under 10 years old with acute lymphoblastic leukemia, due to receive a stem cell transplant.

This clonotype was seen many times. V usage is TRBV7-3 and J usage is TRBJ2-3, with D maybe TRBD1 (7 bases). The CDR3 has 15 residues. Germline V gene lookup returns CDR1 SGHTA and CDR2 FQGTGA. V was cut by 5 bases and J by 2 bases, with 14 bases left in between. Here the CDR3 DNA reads TGTGCCAGCAGCCCCCAGGGGGGCCTCACAGATACGCAGTATTTT. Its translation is CASSPQGGLTDTQYF.

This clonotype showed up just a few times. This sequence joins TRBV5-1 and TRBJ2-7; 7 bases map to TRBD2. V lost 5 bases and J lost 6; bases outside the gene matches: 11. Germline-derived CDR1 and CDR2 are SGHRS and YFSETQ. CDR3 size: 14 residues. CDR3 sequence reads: CASSRWEGPTEQYF. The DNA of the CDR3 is TGCGCCAGCAGTCGGTGGGAGGGTCCAACCGAGCAGTACTTC.

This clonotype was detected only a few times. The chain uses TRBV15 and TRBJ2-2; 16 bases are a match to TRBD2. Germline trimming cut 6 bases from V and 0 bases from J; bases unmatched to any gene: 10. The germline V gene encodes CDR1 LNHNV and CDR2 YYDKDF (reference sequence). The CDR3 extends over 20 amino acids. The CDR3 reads CATSPGLAGGPLANTGELFF. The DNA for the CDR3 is TGTGCCACCAGTCCGGGACTAGCGGGAGGGCCACTCGCGAACACCGGGGAGCTGTTTTTT.

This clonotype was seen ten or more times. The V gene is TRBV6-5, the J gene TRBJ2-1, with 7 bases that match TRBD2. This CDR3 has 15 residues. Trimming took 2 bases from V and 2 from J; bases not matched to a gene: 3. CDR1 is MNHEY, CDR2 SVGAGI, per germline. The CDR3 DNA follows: TGTGCCAGCAGTTACATAGCGGGTCCCTACAATGAGCAGTTCTTC. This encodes CASSYIAGPYNEQFF.

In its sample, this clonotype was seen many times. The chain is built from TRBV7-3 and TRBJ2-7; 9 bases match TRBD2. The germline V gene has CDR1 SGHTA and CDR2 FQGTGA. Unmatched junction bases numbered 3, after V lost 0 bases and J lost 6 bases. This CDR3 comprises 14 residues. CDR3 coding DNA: TGTGCCAGCAGCTTAACTAGCGGGAGTGGCGAGCAGTACTTC. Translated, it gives CASSLTSGSGEQYF.

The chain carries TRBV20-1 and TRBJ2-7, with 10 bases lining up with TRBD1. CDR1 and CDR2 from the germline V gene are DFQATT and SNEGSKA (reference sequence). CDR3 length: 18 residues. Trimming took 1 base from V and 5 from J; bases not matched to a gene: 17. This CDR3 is CSARARGRDRGFLDEQYF. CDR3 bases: TGCAGTGCTAGAGCCCGCGGGCGGGACAGGGGCTTTTTGGACGAGCAGTACTTC.

CDR3: CASSEGGQDYGYTF. The CDR3 nucleotides are TGTGCCAGCAGTGAGGGGGGGCAGGACTATGGCTACACCTTC. The chain has TRBV2 and TRBJ1-2, with D perhaps TRBD1 (6 bases). Germline lookup yields CDR1 SNHLY and CDR2 FYNNEI. The germline V and J ends were trimmed by 3 bases and 3 bases, with 11 bases remaining between them. The CDR3 spans 14 residues.

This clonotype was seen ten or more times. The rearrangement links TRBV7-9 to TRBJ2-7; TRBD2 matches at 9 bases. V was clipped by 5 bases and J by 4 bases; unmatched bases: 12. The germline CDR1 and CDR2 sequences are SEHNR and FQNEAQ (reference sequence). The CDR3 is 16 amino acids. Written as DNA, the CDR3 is TGTGCCAGCAGCCCGAAGGGGGTAGCGGGAGCATACGAGCAGTACTTC. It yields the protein CASSPKGVAGAYEQYF.

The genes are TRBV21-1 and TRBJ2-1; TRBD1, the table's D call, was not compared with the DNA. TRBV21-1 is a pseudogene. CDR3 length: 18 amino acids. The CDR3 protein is CASRLSSRGDRDYNEQFF. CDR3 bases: TGTGCCAGCAGACTCTCCTCTAGGGGGGACAGGGATTACAATGAGCAGTTCTTC.

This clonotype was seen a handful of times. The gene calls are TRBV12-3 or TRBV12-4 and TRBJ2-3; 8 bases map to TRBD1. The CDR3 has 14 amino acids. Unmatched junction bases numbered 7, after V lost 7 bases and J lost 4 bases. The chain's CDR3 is CASTAGQGPDTQYF. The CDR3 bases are TGTGCCAGCACCGCAGGACAGGGCCCAGATACGCAGTATTTT.

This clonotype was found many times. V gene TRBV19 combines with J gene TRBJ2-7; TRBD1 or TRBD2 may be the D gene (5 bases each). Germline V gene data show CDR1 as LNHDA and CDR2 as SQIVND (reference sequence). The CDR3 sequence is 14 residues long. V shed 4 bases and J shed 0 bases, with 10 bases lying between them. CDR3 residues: CASSKRGVSYEQYF. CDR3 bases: TGTGCCAGTAGTAAGAGGGGAGTCTCCTACGAGCAGTACTTC.

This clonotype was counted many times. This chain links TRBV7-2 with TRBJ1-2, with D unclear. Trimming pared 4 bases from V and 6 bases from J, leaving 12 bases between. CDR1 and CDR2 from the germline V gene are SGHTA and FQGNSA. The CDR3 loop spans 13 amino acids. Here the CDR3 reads CASSSSGSDGYTF. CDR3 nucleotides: TGTGCCAGCAGCTCATCGGGGTCTGATGGCTACACCTTC.

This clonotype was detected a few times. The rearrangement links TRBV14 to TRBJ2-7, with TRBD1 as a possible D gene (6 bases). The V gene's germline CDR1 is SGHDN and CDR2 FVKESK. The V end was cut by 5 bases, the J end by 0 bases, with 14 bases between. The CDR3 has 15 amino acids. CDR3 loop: CASSSQGSRSYEQYF. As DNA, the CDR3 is TGTGCCAGCAGCTCCCAGGGGTCGCGCTCCTACGAGCAGTACTTC.

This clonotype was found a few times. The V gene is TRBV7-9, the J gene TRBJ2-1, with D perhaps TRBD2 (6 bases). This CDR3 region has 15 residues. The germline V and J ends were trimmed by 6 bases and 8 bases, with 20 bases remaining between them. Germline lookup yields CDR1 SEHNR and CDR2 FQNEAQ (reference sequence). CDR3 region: CASSPPSADWDEQFF. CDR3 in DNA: TGTGCCAGCAGTCCACCTAGCGCCGACTGGGATGAGCAGTTCTTC.

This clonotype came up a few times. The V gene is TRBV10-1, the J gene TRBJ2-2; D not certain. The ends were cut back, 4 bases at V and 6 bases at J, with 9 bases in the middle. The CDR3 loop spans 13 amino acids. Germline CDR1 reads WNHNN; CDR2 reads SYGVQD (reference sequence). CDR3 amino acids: CASSGANAGELFF. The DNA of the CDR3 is TGCGCCAGCAGTGGGGCAAACGCCGGGGAGCTGTTTTTT.

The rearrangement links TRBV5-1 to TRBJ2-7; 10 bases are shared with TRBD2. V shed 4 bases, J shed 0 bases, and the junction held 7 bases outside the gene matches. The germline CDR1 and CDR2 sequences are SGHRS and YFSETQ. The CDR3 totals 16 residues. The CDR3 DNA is TGCGCCAGCAGCCTGGATAGCGGGAGGCGCTCCTACGAGCAGTACTTC. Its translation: CASSLDSGRRSYEQYF.

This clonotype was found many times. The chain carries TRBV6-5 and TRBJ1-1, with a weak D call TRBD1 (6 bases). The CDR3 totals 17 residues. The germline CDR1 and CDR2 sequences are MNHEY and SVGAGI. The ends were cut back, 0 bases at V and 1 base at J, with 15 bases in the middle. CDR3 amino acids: CASSYSSRGGRNTEAFF. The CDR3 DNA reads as TGTGCCAGCAGTTACTCGAGTAGGGGGGGAAGGAACACTGAAGCTTTCTTT.

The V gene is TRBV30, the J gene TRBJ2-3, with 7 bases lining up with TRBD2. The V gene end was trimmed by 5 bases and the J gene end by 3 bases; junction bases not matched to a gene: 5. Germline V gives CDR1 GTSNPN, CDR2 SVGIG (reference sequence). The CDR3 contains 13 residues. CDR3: CAWGELATDTQYF. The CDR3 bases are TGTGCCTGGGGGGAACTAGCGACAGATACGCAGTATTTT.

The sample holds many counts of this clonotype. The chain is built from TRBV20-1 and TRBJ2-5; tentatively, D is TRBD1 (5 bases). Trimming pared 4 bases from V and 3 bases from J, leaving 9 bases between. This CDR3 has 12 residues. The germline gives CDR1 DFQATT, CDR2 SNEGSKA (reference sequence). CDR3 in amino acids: CSATRVEETQYF. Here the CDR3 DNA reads TGCAGTGCTACCAGGGTGGAAGAGACCCAGTACTTC.